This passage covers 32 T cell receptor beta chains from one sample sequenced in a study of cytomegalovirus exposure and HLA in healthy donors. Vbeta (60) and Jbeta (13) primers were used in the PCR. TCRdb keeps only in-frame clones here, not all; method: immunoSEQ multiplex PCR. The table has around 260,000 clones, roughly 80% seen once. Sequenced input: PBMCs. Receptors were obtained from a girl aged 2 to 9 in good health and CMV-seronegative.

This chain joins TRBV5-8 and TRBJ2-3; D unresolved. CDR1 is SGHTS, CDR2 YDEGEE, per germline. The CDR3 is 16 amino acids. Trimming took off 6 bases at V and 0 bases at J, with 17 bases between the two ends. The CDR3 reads CASNPPGFLSTDTQYF. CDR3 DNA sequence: TGTGCCAGCAATCCCCCAGGATTTCTGAGCACAGATACGCAGTATTTT.

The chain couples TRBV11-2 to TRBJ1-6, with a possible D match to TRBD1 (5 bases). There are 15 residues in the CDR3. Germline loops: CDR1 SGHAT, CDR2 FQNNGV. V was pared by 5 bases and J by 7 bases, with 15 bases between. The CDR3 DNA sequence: TGTGCCAGCAGCACTCCGACAGTTGGGAATTCACCCCTCCACTTT. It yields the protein CASSTPTVGNSPLHF. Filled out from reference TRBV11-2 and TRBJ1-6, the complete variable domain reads EAGVAQSPRYKIIEKRQSVAFWCNPISGHATLYWYQQILGQGPKLLIQFQNNGVVDDSQLPKDRFSAERLKGVDSTLKIQPAKLEDSAVYLCASSTPTVGNSPLHFGNGTRLTVT.

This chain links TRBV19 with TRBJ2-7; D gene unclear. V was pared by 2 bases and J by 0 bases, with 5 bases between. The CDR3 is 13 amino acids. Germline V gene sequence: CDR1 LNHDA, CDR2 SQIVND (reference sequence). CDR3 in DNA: TGTGCCAGTAGTATAACTGCCTCCTACGAGCAGTACTTC. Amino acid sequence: CASSITASYEQYF.

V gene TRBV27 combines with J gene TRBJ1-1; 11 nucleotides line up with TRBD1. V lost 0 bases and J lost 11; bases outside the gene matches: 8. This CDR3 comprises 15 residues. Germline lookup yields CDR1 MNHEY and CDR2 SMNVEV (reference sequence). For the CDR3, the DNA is TGTGCCAGCAGTTTATCGAGGACAGGGGGCGCATATGCTTTCTTT. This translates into CASSLSRTGGAYAFF.

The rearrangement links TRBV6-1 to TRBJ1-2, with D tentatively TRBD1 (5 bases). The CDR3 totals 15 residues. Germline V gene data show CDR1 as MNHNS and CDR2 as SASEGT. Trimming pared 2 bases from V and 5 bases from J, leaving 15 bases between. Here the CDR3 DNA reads TGTGCCAGCAGTGAATGGGGCCAGGGAGGGTATGGCTACACCTTC. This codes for CASSEWGQGGYGYTF.

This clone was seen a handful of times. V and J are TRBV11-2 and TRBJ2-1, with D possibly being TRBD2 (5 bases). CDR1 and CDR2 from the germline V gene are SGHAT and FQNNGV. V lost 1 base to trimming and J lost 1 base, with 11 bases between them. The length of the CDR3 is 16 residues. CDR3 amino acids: CASSLAHGVSYNEQFF. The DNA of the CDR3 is TGTGCCAGCAGCTTAGCTCACGGGGTATCCTACAATGAGCAGTTCTTC.

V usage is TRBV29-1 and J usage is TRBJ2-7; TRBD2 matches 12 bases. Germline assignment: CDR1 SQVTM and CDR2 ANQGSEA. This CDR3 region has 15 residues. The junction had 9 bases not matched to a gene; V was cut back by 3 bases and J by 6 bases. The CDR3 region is CSVESSGRAECEQYF. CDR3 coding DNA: TGCAGCGTTGAGTCTAGCGGGAGGGCAGAGTGCGAGCAGTACTTC.

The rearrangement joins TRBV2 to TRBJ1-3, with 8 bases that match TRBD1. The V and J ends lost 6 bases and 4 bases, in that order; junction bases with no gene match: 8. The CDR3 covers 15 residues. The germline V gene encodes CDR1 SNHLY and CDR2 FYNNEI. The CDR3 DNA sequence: TGTGCCAGCAGGCCGACAGGGGTGGAAGGAAACACCATATATTTT. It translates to CASRPTGVEGNTIYF.

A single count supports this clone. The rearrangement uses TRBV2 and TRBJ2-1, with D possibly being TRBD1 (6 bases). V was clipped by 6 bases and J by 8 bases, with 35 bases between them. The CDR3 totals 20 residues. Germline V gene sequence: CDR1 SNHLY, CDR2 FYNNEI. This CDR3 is CASRKPRQVSLLSVSHEQFF. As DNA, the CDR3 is TGTGCCAGCAGGAAGCCAAGACAGGTATCGTTATTAAGCGTATCACATGAGCAGTTCTTC.

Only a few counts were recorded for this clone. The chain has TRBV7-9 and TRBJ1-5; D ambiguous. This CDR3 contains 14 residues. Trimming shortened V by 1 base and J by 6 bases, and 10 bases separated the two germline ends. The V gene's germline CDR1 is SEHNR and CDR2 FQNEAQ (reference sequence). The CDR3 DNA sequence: TGTGCCAGCAGCTTAGAGGCAGGCGCTCAGCCCCAGCATTTT. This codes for CASSLEAGAQPQHF.

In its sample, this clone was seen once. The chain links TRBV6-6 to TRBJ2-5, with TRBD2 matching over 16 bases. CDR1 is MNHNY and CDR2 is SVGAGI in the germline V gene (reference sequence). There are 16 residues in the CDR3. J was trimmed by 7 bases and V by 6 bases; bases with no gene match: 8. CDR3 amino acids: CASRPGTSGGAGTQYF. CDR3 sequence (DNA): TGTGCCAGCAGACCAGGGACTAGCGGGGGGGCGGGGACCCAGTACTTC.

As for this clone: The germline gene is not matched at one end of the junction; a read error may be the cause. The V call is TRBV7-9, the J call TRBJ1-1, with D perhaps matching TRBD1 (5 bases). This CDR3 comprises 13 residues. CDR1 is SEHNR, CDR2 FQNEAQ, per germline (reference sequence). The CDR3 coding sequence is TGTGCCAGCAGCCCCGGGGGGAACTCTGAAGCTTTCTTT. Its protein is CASSPGGNSEAFF.

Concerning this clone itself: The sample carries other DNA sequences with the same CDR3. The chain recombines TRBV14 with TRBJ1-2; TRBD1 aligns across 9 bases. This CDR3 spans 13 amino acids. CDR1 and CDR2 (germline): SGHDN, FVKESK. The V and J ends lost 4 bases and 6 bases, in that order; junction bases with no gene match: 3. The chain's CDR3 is CASSPRTGDGYTF. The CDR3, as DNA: TGTGCCAGCAGCCCCCGGACAGGGGATGGCTACACCTTC.

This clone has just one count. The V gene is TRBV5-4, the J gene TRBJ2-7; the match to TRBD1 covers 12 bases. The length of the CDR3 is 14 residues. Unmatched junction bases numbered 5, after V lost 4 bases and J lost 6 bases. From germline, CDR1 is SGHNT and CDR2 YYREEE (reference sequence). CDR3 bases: TGTGCCAGCAGCGGCCGGGACAGGGGGCGCGAGCAGTACTTC. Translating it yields CASSGRDRGREQYF.

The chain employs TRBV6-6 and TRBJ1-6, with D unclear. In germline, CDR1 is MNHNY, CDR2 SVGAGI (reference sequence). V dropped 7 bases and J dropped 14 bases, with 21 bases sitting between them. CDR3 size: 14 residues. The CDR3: CASTLTLDFGSLHF. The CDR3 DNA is TGTGCCAGCACCCTAACGCTGGACTTTGGTTCCCTCCACTTT.

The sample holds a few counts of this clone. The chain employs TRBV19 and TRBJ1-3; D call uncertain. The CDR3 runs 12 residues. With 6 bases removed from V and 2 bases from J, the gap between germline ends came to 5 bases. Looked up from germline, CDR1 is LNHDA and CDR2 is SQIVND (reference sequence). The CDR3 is CASRQTGNTIYF. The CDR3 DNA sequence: TGTGCCAGTAGACAAACTGGAAACACCATATATTTT.

The CDR3 DNA reads as TGTGCCAGCACCCCCGGGACAGTCTATGGCTACACCTTC. Its protein product is CASTPGTVYGYTF. This sequence joins TRBV27 and TRBJ1-2; 7 bases match TRBD1. This CDR3 has 13 amino acids. With 7 bases clipped from V and 4 bases from J, the junction kept 6 bases outside the gene matches. Germline V lookup: CDR1 MNHEY, CDR2 SMNVEV (reference sequence).

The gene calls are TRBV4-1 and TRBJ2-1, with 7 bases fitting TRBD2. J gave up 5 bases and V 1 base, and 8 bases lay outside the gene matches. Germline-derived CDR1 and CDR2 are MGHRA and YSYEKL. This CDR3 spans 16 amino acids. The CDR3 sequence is CASSQARTAGDNEQFF. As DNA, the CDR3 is TGCGCCAGCAGCCAAGCCCGGACTGCGGGGGACAATGAGCAGTTCTTC.

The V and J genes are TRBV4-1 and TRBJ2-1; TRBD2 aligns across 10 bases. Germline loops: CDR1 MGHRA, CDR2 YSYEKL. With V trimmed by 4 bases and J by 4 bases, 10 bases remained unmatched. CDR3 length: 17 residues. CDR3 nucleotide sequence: TGCGCCAGCAGCCCTAGCGGGGGTGGGAGAATGTACAATGAGCAGTTCTTC. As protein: CASSPSGGGRMYNEQFF.

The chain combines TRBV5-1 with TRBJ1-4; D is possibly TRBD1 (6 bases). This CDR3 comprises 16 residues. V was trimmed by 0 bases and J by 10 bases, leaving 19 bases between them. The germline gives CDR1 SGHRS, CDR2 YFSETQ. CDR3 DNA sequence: TGCGCCAGCAGCTTGGTGTCAGCAGGGGCTGAGGGAAAACTGTTTTTT. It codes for CASSLVSAGAEGKLFF.

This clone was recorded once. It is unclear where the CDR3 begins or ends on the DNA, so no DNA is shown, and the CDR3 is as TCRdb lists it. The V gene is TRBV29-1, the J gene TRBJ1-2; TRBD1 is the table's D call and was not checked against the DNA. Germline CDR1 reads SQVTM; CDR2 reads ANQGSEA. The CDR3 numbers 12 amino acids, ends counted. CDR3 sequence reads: CSVETGNYGCTF.

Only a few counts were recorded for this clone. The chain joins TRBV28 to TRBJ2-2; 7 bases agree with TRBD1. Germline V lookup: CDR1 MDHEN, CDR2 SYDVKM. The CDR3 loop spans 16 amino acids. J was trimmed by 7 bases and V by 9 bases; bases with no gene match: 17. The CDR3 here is CASTGTALFGGGELFF. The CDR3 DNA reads TGTGCCAGTACCGGGACAGCGCTTTTTGGCGGCGGGGAGCTGTTTTTT.

CDR3 coding DNA: TGTGCCAGCACCCCTATCGGGGGGGACTACAATGAGCAGTTCTTC. It translates to CASTPIGGDYNEQFF. The chain recombines TRBV5-4 with TRBJ2-1; 8 bases are a match to TRBD2. Germline V CDR1 and CDR2: SGHNT, YYREEE (reference sequence). V shed 6 bases, J shed 3 bases, and the junction held 8 bases outside the gene matches. There are 15 residues in the CDR3.

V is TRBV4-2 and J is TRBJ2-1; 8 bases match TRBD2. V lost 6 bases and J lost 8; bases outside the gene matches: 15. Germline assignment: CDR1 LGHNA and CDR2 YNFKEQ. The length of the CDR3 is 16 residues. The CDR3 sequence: CASRVVSGTSADEQFF. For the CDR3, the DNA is TGTGCCAGCAGGGTGGTATCCGGGACTAGTGCAGATGAGCAGTTCTTC.

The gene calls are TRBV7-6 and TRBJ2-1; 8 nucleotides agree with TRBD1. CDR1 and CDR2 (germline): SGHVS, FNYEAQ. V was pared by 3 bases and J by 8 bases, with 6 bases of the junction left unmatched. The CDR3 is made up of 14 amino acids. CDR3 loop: CASSFDRGSYEQFF. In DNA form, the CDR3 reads TGTGCCAGCAGCTTCGACAGGGGATCTTATGAGCAGTTCTTC.

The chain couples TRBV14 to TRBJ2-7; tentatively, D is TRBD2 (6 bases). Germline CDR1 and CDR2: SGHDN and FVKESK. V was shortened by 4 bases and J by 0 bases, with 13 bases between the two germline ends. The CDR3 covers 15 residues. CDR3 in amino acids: CASSRRGRTSYEQYF. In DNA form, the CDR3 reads TGTGCCAGCAGCCGGCGGGGCAGAACCTCCTACGAGCAGTACTTC.

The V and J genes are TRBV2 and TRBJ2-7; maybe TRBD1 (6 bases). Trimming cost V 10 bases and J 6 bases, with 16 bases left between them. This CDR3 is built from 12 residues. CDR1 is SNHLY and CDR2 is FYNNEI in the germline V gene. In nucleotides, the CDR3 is TGTGCCATCAGGGGCAGGGGCTCCGAGCAGTACTTC. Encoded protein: CAIRGRGSEQYF.

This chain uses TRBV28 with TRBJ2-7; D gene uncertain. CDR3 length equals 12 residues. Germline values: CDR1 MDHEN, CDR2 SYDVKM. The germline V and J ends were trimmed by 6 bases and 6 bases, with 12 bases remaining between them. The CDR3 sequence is CASRPPRGEQYF. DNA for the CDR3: TGTGCCAGCAGGCCACCCAGAGGCGAGCAGTACTTC.

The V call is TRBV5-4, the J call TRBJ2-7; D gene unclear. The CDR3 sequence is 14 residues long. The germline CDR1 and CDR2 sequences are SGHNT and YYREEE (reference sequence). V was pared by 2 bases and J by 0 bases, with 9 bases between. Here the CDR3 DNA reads TGTGCCAGCAGCTTTTCCCCATCCTCCTACGAGCAGTACTTC. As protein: CASSFSPSSYEQYF.

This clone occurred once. The CDR3: CASKRDSYEQYF. In nucleotides, the CDR3 is TGTGCCAGCAAAAGAGACTCCTACGAGCAGTACTTC. This chain links TRBV2 with TRBJ2-7; the D is unclear. The germline gives CDR1 SNHLY, CDR2 FYNNEI. CDR3 length equals 12 residues. Deletions cut 7 bases from V and 0 bases from J, with 7 bases between.

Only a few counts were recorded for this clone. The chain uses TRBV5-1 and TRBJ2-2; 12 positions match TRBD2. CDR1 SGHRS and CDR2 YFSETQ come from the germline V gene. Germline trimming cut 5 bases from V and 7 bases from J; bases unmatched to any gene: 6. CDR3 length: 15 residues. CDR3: CASRQTSGSGGELFF. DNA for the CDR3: TGCGCCAGCAGGCAGACTAGCGGGAGCGGCGGGGAGCTGTTTTTT.

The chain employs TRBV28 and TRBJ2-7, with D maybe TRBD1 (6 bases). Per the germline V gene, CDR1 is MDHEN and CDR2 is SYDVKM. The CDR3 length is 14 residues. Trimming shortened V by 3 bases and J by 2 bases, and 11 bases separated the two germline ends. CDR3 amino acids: CASSFLQGTYEQYF. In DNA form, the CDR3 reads TGTGCCAGCAGTTTCCTCCAGGGGACCTACGAGCAGTACTTC.